The 15 T cell receptor beta chains reported below all come from one sample, sequenced in a study of blood T cell repertoires in COVID-19. Measured with immunoSEQ multiplex PCR; TCRdb has only the in-frame clones, and not every one. Here the sample spans 200,000 to 250,000 clones, roughly 88% being singletons. The sequenced sample consisted of peripheral blood. These receptors all stem from a man between 50 and 59 years old with active or convalescent COVID-19.

This chain links TRBV30 with TRBJ2-7, with 9 bases identical to TRBD1. Germline CDR1 and CDR2: GTSNPN and SVGIG (reference sequence). The junction had 8 bases not matched to a gene; V was cut back by 6 bases and J by 2 bases. The CDR3 is 14 residues long. The CDR3 here is CACGQGLLTYEQYF. The CDR3 DNA follows: TGTGCCTGCGGACAGGGGCTCCTTACCTACGAGCAGTACTTC.

The chain carries TRBV19 and TRBJ1-1; D is perhaps TRBD1 (5 bases). V lost 8 bases, J lost 4 bases, and 20 bases lay in between. Germline lookup yields CDR1 LNHDA and CDR2 SQIVND (reference sequence). This CDR3 is 15 amino acids long. CDR3 nucleotide sequence: TGTGCCAGTTATGGGGGGTCCAGGAGGACCACTGAAGCTTTCTTT. Translated: CASYGGSRRTTEAFF.

The chain employs TRBV28 and TRBJ1-4; D remains unclear. CDR3 length: 17 residues. V was cut by 3 bases and J by 3 bases, with 17 bases left in between. Germline CDR1 is MDHEN and CDR2 is SYDVKM. CDR3 DNA: TGTGCCAGCAGTTTCCCCCCGAGGGTCCGGGCTAATGAAAAACTGTTTTTT. Amino acids: CASSFPPRVRANEKLFF.

The rearrangement joins TRBV9 to TRBJ1-1; TRBD1 might be the D (6 bases). V was pared by 4 bases and J by 1 base, with 14 bases between. The CDR3 is made up of 15 amino acids. Germline CDR1 and CDR2: SGDLS and YYNGEE. CDR3 DNA: TGTGCCAGCAGCTCCAGTGGACAGAAGAACACTGAAGCTTTCTTT. Protein: CASSSSGQKNTEAFF. Full variable domain (missing parts from reference TRBV9 and TRBJ1-1): DSGVTQTPKHLITATGQRVTLRCSPRSGDLSVYWYQQSLDQGLQFLIQYYNGEERAKGNILERFSAQQFPDLHSELNLSSLELGDSALYFCASSSSGQKNTEAFFGQGTRLTVV.

This chain links TRBV4-1 with TRBJ1-1; possibly TRBD1 for D (5 bases). V was trimmed by 3 bases and J by 4 bases, leaving 18 bases between them. This CDR3 spans 16 amino acids. The germline V gene has CDR1 MGHRA and CDR2 YSYEKL. The CDR3 DNA reads as TGCGCCAGCAGCCACCTTATGGGGGGGAGGTCCACTGAAGCTTTCTTT. Protein: CASSHLMGGRSTEAFF.

The J gene is TRBJ1-3, the V gene TRBV28; 9 positions match TRBD1. Trimming at V came to 5 bases and at J to 4 bases, leaving 6 bases not matched to a gene. This CDR3 spans 15 amino acids. Germline V gives CDR1 MDHEN, CDR2 SYDVKM. CDR3 DNA: TGTGCCAGCAGTCCATCCGGGACAGGGGGAAACACCATATATTTT. Protein product: CASSPSGTGGNTIYF.

The rearrangement uses TRBV18 and TRBJ1-4; 12 nucleotides agree with TRBD1. V shed 3 bases and J 8 bases; nucleotides not matched to a gene: 13. The CDR3 spans 18 residues. Germline loops: CDR1 KGHSH, CDR2 LQKENI. The CDR3 region is CASSPGQGALVMVEKLFF. The CDR3 DNA follows: TGTGCCAGCTCACCGGGACAGGGGGCCCTAGTGATGGTCGAAAAACTGTTTTTT.

This chain connects TRBV19 to TRBJ1-5; D remains ambiguous. Germline V gives CDR1 LNHDA, CDR2 SQIVND (reference sequence). Trimming pared 8 bases from V and 4 bases from J, leaving 9 bases between. This CDR3 is 12 amino acids long. The CDR3 here is CASSKRNQPQHF. CDR3 nucleotides: TGTGCCAGTTCGAAACGGAATCAGCCCCAGCATTTT.

V usage is TRBV9 and J usage is TRBJ2-5; 11 bases agree with TRBD2. The CDR3 extends over 16 amino acids. The germline gives CDR1 SGDLS, CDR2 YYNGEE. Germline trimming cut 0 bases from V and 4 bases from J; bases unmatched to any gene: 5. DNA of the CDR3: TGTGCCAGCAGCGTAGGTAGCGGGGGGGCCCGAGAGACCCAGTACTTC. Its translation: CASSVGSGGARETQYF.

The V and J genes are TRBV2 and TRBJ1-1; no clear D gene. The germline V and J ends were trimmed by 9 bases and 1 base, with 12 bases remaining between them. Germline lookup yields CDR1 SNHLY and CDR2 FYNNEI. The length of the CDR3 is 13 residues. The CDR3 sequence is CASMSEGNTEAFF. The CDR3 DNA reads as TGTGCCAGTATGAGTGAGGGGAACACTGAAGCTTTCTTT.

This chain uses TRBV5-1 with TRBJ2-5; D may be TRBD2 (5 bases). CDR1 is SGHRS and CDR2 is YFSETQ in the germline V gene. This CDR3 region has 15 residues. The ends were cut back, 1 base at V and 5 bases at J, with 15 bases in the middle. CDR3 sequence: CASSLYRGFGETQYF. CDR3 DNA: TGCGCCAGCAGCTTGTATCGAGGGTTCGGGGAGACCCAGTACTTC. The entire variable domain, with the rest obtained from reference TRBV5-1 and TRBJ2-5, is as follows: KAGVTQTPRYLIKTRGQQVTLSCSPISGHRSVSWYQQTPGQGLQFLFEYFSETQRNKGNFPGRFSGRQFSNSRSEMNVSTLELGDSALYLCASSLYRGFGETQYFGPGTRLLVL.

In its sample, this clone was seen a few times. This chain links TRBV6-2 or TRBV6-3 with TRBJ1-5, with D possibly being TRBD1 (5 bases). The germline V and J ends were trimmed by 4 bases and 6 bases, with 10 bases remaining between them. Germline CDR1 reads MNHEY; CDR2 reads SVGEGT. The CDR3 length is 13 residues. The CDR3 region is CASSFRRGQPQHF. The DNA for the CDR3 is TGTGCCAGCAGTTTTAGGAGGGGTCAGCCCCAGCATTTT.

This chain uses TRBV5-4 with TRBJ2-1; 7 bases agree with TRBD1. The germline CDR1 and CDR2 sequences are SGHNT and YYREEE (reference sequence). Trimming took 3 bases from V and 14 from J; bases not matched to a gene: 17. The CDR3 covers 15 residues. CDR3 DNA sequence: TGTGCCAGCAGCTCCTTTCCGGGACAGCCTATGGATGAGTTCTTC. It is translated as CASSSFPGQPMDEFF.

The chain combines TRBV5-5 with TRBJ2-7; 7 bases are a match to TRBD1. The CDR3 is 15 residues long. V lost 6 bases to trimming and J lost 5 bases; unmatched junction nucleotides: 14. Germline V gene lookup returns CDR1 SGHKS and CDR2 YYEKEE (reference sequence). The CDR3 loop reads CASTLPGQEVHEQYF. CDR3 bases: TGTGCCAGCACCTTACCCGGACAGGAAGTCCACGAGCAGTACTTC. The entire variable domain, with the rest obtained from reference TRBV5-5 and TRBJ2-7, is as follows: DAGVTQSPTHLIKTRGQQVTLRCSPISGHKSVSWYQQVLGQGPQFIFQYYEKEERGRGNFPDRFSARQFPNYSSELNVNALLLGDSALYLCASTLPGQEVHEQYFGPGTRLTVT.

The rearrangement joins TRBV2 to TRBJ1-2; 11 positions agree with TRBD1. After removal of 0 bases from V and 8 bases from J, the junction contained 5 bases not matched to a gene. From germline, CDR1 is SNHLY and CDR2 FYNNEI. The CDR3 spans 15 residues. Here the CDR3 reads CASSEAGQGGWGYTF. CDR3 coding DNA: TGTGCCAGCAGTGAAGCGGGACAGGGGGGTTGGGGCTACACCTTC.